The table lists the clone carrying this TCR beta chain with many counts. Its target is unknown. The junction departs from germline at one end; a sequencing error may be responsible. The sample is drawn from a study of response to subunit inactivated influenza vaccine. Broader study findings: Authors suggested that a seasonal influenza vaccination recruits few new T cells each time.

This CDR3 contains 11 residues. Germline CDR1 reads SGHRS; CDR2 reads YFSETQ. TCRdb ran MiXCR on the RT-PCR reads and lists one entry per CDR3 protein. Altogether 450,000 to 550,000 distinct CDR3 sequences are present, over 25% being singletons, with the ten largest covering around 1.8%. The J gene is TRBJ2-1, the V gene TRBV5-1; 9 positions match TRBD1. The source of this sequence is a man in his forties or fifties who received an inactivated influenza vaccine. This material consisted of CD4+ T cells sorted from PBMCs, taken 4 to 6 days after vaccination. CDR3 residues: CASSLGQGQFF. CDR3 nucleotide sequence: TGTGCCAGCAGTCTGGGACAGGGGCAGTTCTTC.